This TCR beta chain was recorded in a study of cytomegalovirus exposure and HLA in healthy donors. The PCR ran on 60 Vbeta and 13 Jbeta primers. Only in-frame clones appear in the TCRdb table, and some are missing; sequencing was by immunoSEQ multiplex PCR. The table includes 150,000 to 200,000 clones, over 80% detected once. Trimming removed 3 bases at V and 5 bases at J, with 8 bases between. Germline CDR1 and CDR2: MNHEY and SMNVEV (reference sequence). CDR3 length: 13 residues. Sequencing was done on a sample of PBMCs. This receptor was identified in a girl aged 5-17 years in good health and CMV-seropositive. The chain joins TRBV27 to TRBJ1-5; D call uncertain. The CDR3 coding sequence is TGTGCCAGCAGTTTTATGCGGGATCAGCCCCAGCATTTT. Translating it yields CASSFMRDQPQHF.